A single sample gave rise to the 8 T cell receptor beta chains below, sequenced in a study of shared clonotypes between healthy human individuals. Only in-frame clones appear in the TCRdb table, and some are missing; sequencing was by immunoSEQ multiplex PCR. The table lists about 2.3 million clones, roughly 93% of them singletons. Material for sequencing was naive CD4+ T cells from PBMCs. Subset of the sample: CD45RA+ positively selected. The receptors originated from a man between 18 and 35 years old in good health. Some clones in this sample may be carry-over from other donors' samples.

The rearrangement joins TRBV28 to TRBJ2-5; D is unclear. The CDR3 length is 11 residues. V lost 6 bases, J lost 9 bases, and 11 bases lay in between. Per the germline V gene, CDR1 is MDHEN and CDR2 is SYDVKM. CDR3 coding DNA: TGTGCCAGCAGCAGAAGGACCGCCCAGTACTTC. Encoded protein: CASSRRTAQYF.

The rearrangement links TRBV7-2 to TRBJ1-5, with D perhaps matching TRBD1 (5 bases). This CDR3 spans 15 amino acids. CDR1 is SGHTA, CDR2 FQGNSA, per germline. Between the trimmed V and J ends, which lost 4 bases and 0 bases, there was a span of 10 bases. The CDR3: CASSSQVDSNQPQHF. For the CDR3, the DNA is TGTGCCAGCAGCTCACAGGTGGATAGCAATCAGCCCCAGCATTTT.

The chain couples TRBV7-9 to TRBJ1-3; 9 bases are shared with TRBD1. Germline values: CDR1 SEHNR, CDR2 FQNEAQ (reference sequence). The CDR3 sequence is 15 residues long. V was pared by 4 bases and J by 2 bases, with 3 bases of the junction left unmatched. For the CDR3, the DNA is TGTGCCAGCAGCTCCTACAGGGGGCCTGGAAACACCATATATTTT. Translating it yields CASSSYRGPGNTIYF.

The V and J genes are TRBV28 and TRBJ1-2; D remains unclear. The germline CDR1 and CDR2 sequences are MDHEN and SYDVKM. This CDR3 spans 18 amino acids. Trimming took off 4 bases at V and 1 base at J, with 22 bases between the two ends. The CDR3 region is CASSSLTGSSIFNYGYTF. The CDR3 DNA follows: TGTGCCAGCAGTTCCTTGACGGGTTCCTCAATCTTTAACTATGGCTACACCTTC.

The CDR3 region is CASSFGTSGPEQYF. In DNA, the CDR3 is TGTGCCAGCAGTTTTGGGACTAGCGGACCCGAGCAGTACTTC. V usage is TRBV28 and J usage is TRBJ2-7; 11 bases map to TRBD2. Germline CDR1 reads MDHEN; CDR2 reads SYDVKM. J lost 6 bases, V lost 3 bases, and 4 bases had no gene match. The CDR3 consists of 14 residues.

CDR3 in DNA: TGTGCCAGCAGGGCGTCCCGTAGCTCCTACAATGAGCAGTTCTTC. It specifies CASRASRSSYNEQFF. This chain links TRBV6-6 with TRBJ2-1, with no clear D. Trimming pared 6 bases from V and 0 bases from J, leaving 12 bases between. Germline assignment: CDR1 MNHNY and CDR2 SVGAGI (reference sequence). This CDR3 has 15 amino acids.

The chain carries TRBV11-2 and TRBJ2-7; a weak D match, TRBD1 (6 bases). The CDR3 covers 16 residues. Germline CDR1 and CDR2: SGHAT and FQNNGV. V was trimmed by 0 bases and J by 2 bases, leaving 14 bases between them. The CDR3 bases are TGTGCCAGCAGCTTAGATAGGGTAGCAGGGGCCTACGAGCAGTACTTC. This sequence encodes CASSLDRVAGAYEQYF.

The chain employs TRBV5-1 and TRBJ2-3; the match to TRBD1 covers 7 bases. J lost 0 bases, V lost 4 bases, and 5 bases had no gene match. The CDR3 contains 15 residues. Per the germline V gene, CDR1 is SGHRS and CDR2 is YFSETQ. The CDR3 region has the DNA TGCGCCAGCAGCCCACAGGGGCCAAGCACAGATACGCAGTATTTT. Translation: CASSPQGPSTDTQYF.